Listed below are T cell receptor beta chains from one sample, sequenced in a study of Ad26.COV2.S vaccination and SARS-CoV-2 variants. Assay: immunoSEQ multiplex PCR; the TCRdb copy retains only in-frame clones and omits some. The sample records more than 400,000 clones, over 80% being singletons. The specimen was peripheral blood, collected in a trial of Ad26.COV2.S vaccine versus placebo. The receptors derive from a person aged 18 to 59 who received the Ad26.COV2.S COVID-19 vaccine or a placebo. Both conserved end residues are part of each CDR3. The order of the fields is CDR3 length, D gene, J gene, clone size, V gene, CDR3 protein, CDR3 DNA. The D gene is left open where the match is weak. Clone size is not always given. Where it is, it says once, few, many or a class for expanded clones.

>16|.|TRBJ1-5|once|TRBV2
CASSEITGHPNQPQHF
TGTGCCAGCAGTGAAATAACGGGACACCCCAATCAGCCCCAGCATTTT
>14|TRBD1|TRBJ1-6|once|TRBV7-9
CASSSQGVNSPLHF
TGTGCCAGCAGCTCGCAGGGGGTTAATTCACCCCTCCACTTT
>14|.|TRBJ2-5|.|TRBV19
CASSIIGIQETQYF
TGTGCCAGTAGTATCATCGGAATCCAAGAGACCCAGTACTTC
>12|.|TRBJ2-4|.|TRBV6-2/TRBV6-3
CASSGIGHIQYF
TGTGCCAGCAGTGGGATAGGACACATTCAGTACTTC
>14|.|TRBJ2-3|.|TRBV5-1
CASSPRAGTDTQYF
TGCGCCAGCAGTCCCCGGGCGGGCACAGATACGCAGTATTTT
>13|.|TRBJ2-5|.|TRBV10-1
CASSNDRQETQYF
TGCGCCAGCAGTAATGACAGACAAGAGACCCAGTACTTC
>14|TRBD2|TRBJ2-1|.|TRBV20-1
CSASTVGGLDEQFF
TGCAGTGCTAGTACGGTGGGTGGACTAGATGAGCAGTTCTTC
>16|TRBD2|TRBJ2-5|once|TRBV9
CASSVSLAGEQETQYF
TGTGCCAGCAGCGTATCGCTAGCGGGGGAGCAAGAGACCCAGTACTTC
>18|TRBD2|TRBJ2-7|.|TRBV13
CASSLGLIAGGQAGEQYF
TGTGCCAGCAGCTTAGGCCTAATAGCGGGGGGCCAAGCCGGTGAGCAGTACTTC
>13|.|TRBJ2-7|.|TRBV29-1
CSVAQTVTYEQYF
TGCAGCGTTGCACAGACAGTAACCTACGAGCAGTACTTC
>15|.|TRBJ2-6|.|TRBV28
CASSFHSSGANVLTF
TGTGCCAGCAGTTTCCACAGCTCTGGGGCCAACGTCCTGACTTTC
>14|.|TRBJ1-5|.|TRBV30
CAWKGGSSNQPQHF
TGTGCCTGGAAAGGTGGCAGTAGCAATCAGCCCCAGCATTTT
>13|TRBD1|TRBJ2-4|.|TRBV7-9
CASSLDRGDIQYF
TGTGCCAGCAGCTTAGACAGGGGGGACATTCAGTACTTC
>14|.|TRBJ1-1|once|TRBV5-1
CASSLTGWGTEAFF
TGCGCCAGCAGCTTGACAGGGTGGGGCACTGAAGCTTTCTTT
>16|TRBD1|TRBJ1-1|.|TRBV14
CASSQDRGQGATEAFF
TGTGCCAGCAGCCAAGATCGAGGACAGGGGGCCACTGAAGCTTTCTTT
>17|TRBD1|TRBJ1-5|few|TRBV7-9
CASSLGGGGQSNQPQHF
TGTGCCAGCAGCTTAGGGGGAGGGGGCCAAAGCAATCAGCCCCAGCATTTT
>13|.|TRBJ1-2|.|TRBV7-9
CASSLTVGFGYTF
TGTGCCAGCAGCCTCACGGTGGGATTCGGCTACACCTTC
>14|TRBD1|TRBJ1-1|.|TRBV24-1
CATTGTGVNTEAFF
TGTGCCACCACCGGGACAGGGGTGAACACTGAAGCTTTCTTT
>16|TRBD1|TRBJ2-3|.|TRBV10-3
CAISESTGPSTDTQYF
TGTGCCATCAGTGAGTCGACAGGGCCGAGCACAGATACGCAGTATTTT
>12|TRBD1|TRBJ2-7|.|TRBV12-3/TRBV12-4
CASSTSGTDTYF
TGTGCCAGCAGTACTTCCGGGACAGATACGTACTTC
>18|.|TRBJ1-5|.|TRBV4-1
CASSQEDRGGSTTQPQHF
TGCGCCAGCAGCCAAGAGGACCGGGGAGGGTCAACTACTCAGCCCCAGCATTTT
>14|TRBD1|TRBJ1-2|.|TRBV6-5
CASSYSYRGYGYTF
TGTGCCAGCAGTTACTCCTACAGGGGCTATGGCTACACCTTC
>16|.|TRBJ1-6|.|TRBV6-1
CASSEAGPSFTGALHF
TGTGCCAGCAGTGAAGCGGGGCCCTCCTTCACTGGAGCCCTCCACTTT
>17|TRBD2|TRBJ2-5|.|TRBV6-2/TRBV6-3
CASSYGDSGAIQETQYF
TGTGCCAGCAGTTACGGCGATAGCGGGGCAATTCAAGAGACCCAGTACTTC
>18|.|TRBJ1-1|.|TRBV27
CASSSGDRWDRRGRVAFF
TGTGCCAGCAGTTCCGGCGATCGGTGGGACCGACGTGGAAGGGTAGCTTTCTTT
>13|.|TRBJ2-7|.|TRBV6-2/TRBV6-3
CASSTDRTYEQYF
TGTGCCAGCAGTACCGACAGGACCTACGAGCAGTACTTC
>13|.|TRBJ2-1|few|TRBV7-9
CASSLSLFGEQFF
TGTGCCAGCAGCTTATCCCTCTTCGGGGAGCAGTTCTTC
>11|.|TRBJ1-2|.|TRBV30
CAWGLNYGYTF
TGTGCCTGGGGGCTAAACTATGGCTACACCTTC
>15|.|TRBJ2-5|.|TRBV6-1
CASSEGSWTGETQYF
TGTGCCAGCAGTGAAGGATCTTGGACGGGGGAGACCCAGTACTTC
>12|.|TRBJ2-2|.|TRBV4-3
CASSIETGELFF
TGCGCCAGCAGCATAGAAACCGGGGAGCTGTTTTTT
>16|TRBD1|TRBJ2-2|few|TRBV30
CAWSEEGQENTGELFF
TGTGCCTGGAGTGAGGAGGGACAGGAGAACACCGGGGAGCTGTTTTTT